The following is a TCR beta chain sequence with its context. The antigen is not known. Vbeta (60) and Jbeta (13) primers were used in the PCR. Assay: immunoSEQ multiplex PCR; the TCRdb copy retains only in-frame clones and omits some. The table shows 95,000 to 120,000 clones, with approximately 74% occurring only once. The data were taken from a study of cytomegalovirus exposure and HLA in healthy donors. The overall study: Out of fewer than 400 genotyped donors, less than 90% belonged to the Caucasian-associated ancestry cluster.

Points from the study as a whole: It was assumed in the presence/absence analyses that sequencing depth was roughly uniform across donors. An apparent linkage of common viral pathogens to several of the most significant clusters emerged in a later analysis. The HLA-A and HLA-B alleles of most subjects were reportedly predicted accurately from TCR beta sequences.

After removal of 4 bases from V and 3 bases from J, the junction contained 6 bases not matched to a gene. The CDR3 covers 15 residues. CDR1 is SGHDT and CDR2 is YYEEEE in the germline V gene. The J gene is TRBJ2-2, the V gene TRBV5-6, with 7 bases lining up with TRBD1. Sequenced: PBMCs. This receptor was identified in a woman aged 40 to 55 in good health and CMV-seropositive. This chain's CDR3 is CASSPGTAYTGELFF. The CDR3 DNA reads TGTGCCAGCAGCCCGGGGACAGCCTACACCGGGGAGCTGTTTTTT.